This entry concerns a single T cell receptor (beta chain). The data derive from a study of shared clonotypes between healthy human individuals. Germline V gene sequence: CDR1 SQVTM, CDR2 ANQGSEA. The CDR3 runs 14 residues. Trimming at V came to 3 bases and at J to 2 bases, leaving 3 bases not matched to a gene. The donors were all Caucasian adults (living in Nashville, Tennessee). Profiled with immunoSEQ multiplex PCR; TCRdb holds only in-frame clones, not every one. The sample gives roughly 1.4 million clones, about 98.5% of which show up once; about 0.4% is in the top ten. This clonotype was sampled from a young man in good health. This chain uses TRBV29-1 with TRBJ2-3; 9 bases match TRBD2. The material sequenced was naive CD4+ T cells sorted from blood. Indicated subset: CD45RA+ positively selected. The DNA of the CDR3 is TGCAGCGTTGACGGCGGGAGGGCCACAGATACGCAGTATTTT. Encoded protein: CSVDGGRATDTQYF.